This TCR beta chain came from a study of shared clonotypes between healthy human individuals. Findings of the study overall: Roughly 5% was the fraction of naive CD4 clonotypes found shared across several donors.

Negatively enriched CD4+ T cells were divided by CD45RA into naive and memory. As for this clone: Its cognate antigen is unknown.

Trimming shortened V by 0 bases and J by 3 bases, and 12 bases separated the two germline ends. Germline V gene sequence: CDR1 MNHEY, CDR2 SVGAGI. The CDR3 extends over 16 amino acids. Genomic DNA of each subset was evenly split across several immunoSEQ plates. Clones were read by immunoSEQ multiplex PCR, and TCRdb kept only the in-frame ones, dropping some. The sample includes roughly 2.5 million clones, approximately 92% of them seen just once. The V gene is TRBV6-5, the J gene TRBJ1-5; a possible D gene is TRBD1 (6 bases). Sequenced material: naive CD4+ T cells sorted from blood. Subset here: CD45RA+ positively selected. The clonotype was recovered from a man younger than 30 in good health. The CDR3 DNA sequence: TGTGCCAGCAGTTACTCGAGGGGGGGCTCCAATCAGCCCCAGCATTTT. It yields the protein CASSYSRGGSNQPQHF.